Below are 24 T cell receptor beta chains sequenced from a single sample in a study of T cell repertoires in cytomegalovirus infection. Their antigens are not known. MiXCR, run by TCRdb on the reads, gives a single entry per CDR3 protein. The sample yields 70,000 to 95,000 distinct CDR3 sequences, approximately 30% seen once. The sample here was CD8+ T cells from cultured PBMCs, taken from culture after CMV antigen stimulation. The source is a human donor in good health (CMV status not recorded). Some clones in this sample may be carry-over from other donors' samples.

CDR3 DNA sequence: TGCAGTGCTAGTCCGAGGGACAGGGGCCACGGGCAGTACTTC. As protein: CSASPRDRGHGQYF. The V and J genes are TRBV20-1 and TRBJ2-7, with 10 bases aligning to TRBD1. Germline V gene sequence: CDR1 DFQATT, CDR2 SNEGSKA (reference sequence). This CDR3 spans 14 amino acids. J gave up 9 bases and V 3 bases, and 11 bases lay outside the gene matches.

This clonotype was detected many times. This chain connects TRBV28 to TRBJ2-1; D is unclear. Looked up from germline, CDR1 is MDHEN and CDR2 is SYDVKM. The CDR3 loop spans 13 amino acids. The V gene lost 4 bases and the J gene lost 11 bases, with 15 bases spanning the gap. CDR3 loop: CASSSPRSLKQFF. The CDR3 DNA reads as TGTGCCAGCAGTTCTCCCCGGTCCCTTAAGCAGTTCTTC.

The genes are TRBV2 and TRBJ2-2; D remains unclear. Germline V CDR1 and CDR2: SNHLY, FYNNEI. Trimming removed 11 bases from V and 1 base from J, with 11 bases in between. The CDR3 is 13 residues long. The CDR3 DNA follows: TGTGCCTCCCAGTCGGTGAACACCGGGGAGCTGTTTTTT. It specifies CASQSVNTGELFF.

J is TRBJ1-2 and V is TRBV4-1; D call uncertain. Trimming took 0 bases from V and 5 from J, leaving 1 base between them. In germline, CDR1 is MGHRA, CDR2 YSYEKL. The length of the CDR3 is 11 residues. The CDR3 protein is CASSQDYGYTF. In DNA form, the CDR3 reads TGCGCCAGCAGCCAAGATTATGGCTACACCTTC.

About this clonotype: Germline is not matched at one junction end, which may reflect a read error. DNA for the CDR3: TGTGCCAGCAGCCACCCCTTCGGGCTGCGCACCTTC. This gives the protein CASSHPFGLRTF. J is TRBJ1-2 and V is TRBV4-1; unclear D gene. This CDR3 comprises 12 residues. The germline CDR1 and CDR2 sequences are MGHRA and YSYEKL.

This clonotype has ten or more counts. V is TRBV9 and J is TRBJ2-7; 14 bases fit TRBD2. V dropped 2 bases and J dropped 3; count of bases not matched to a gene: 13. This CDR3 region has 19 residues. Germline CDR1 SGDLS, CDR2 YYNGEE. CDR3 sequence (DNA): TGTGCCAGCAGCGTTGGACTAGCGGGGGGCCCACATATCCTCTACGAGCAGTACTTC. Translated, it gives CASSVGLAGGPHILYEQYF.

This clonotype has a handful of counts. The CDR3, as DNA: TGTGCCAGCAGCTTAGTTCGCACTTACACAGATACGCAGTATTTT. Protein sequence: CASSLVRTYTDTQYF. This chain uses TRBV11-2 with TRBJ2-3; D remains unclear. Trimming pared 1 base from V and 2 bases from J, leaving 10 bases between. The CDR3 contains 15 residues. From germline, CDR1 is SGHAT and CDR2 FQNNGV.

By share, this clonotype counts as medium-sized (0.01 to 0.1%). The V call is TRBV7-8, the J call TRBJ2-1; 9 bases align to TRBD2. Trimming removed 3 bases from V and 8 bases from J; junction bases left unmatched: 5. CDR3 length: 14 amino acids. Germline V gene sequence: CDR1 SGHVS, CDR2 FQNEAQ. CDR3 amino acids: CASSLRGGLDEQFF. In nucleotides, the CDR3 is TGTGCCAGCAGCTTGCGGGGGGGGCTTGATGAGCAGTTCTTC. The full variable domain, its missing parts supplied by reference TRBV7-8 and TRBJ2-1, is GAGVSQSPRYKVAKRGQDVALRCDPISGHVSLFWYQQALGQGPEFLTYFQNEAQLDKSGLPSDRFFAERPEGSVSTLKIQRTQQEDSAVYLCASSLRGGLDEQFFGPGTRLTVL.

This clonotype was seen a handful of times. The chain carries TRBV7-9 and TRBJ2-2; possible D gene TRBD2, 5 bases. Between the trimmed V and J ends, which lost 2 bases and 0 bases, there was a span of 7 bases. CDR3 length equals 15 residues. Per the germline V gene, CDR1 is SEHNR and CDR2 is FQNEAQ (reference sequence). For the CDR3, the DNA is TGTGCCAGCAGCTTAATCGGGACGAACACCGGGGAGCTGTTTTTT. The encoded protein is CASSLIGTNTGELFF. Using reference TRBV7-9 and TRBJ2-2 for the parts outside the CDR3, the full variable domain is DTGVSQNPRHKITKRGQNVTFRCDPISEHNRLYWYRQTLGQGPEFLTYFQNEAQLEKSRLLSDRFSAERPKGSFSTLEIQRTEQGDSAMYLCASSLIGTNTGELFFGEGSRLTVL.

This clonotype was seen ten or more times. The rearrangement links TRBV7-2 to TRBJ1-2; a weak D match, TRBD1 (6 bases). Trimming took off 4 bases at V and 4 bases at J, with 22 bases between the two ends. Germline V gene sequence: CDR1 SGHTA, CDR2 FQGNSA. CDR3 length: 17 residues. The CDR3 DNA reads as TGTGCCAGCAGCTCCTCATTGACCACAGGGCTCGGCTATGGCTACACCTTC. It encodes CASSSSLTTGLGYGYTF.

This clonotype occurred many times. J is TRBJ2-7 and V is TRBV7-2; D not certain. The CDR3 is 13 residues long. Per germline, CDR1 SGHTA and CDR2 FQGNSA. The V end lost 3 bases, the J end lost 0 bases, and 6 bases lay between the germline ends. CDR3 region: CASSFFISYEQYF. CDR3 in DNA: TGTGCCAGCAGCTTCTTCATCTCCTACGAGCAGTACTTC. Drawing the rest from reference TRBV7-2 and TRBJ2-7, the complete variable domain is GAGVSQSPSNKVTEKGKDVELRCDPISGHTALYWYRQSLGQGLEFLIYFQGNSAPDKSGLPSDRFSAERTGGSVSTLTIQRTQQEDSAVYLCASSFFISYEQYFGPGTRLTVT.

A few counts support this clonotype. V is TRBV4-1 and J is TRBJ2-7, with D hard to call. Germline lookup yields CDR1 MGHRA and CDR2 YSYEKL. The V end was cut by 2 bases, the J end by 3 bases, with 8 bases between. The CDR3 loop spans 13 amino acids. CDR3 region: CASSQLSGYEQYF. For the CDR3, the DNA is TGCGCCAGCAGCCAATTGTCAGGCTACGAGCAGTACTTC.

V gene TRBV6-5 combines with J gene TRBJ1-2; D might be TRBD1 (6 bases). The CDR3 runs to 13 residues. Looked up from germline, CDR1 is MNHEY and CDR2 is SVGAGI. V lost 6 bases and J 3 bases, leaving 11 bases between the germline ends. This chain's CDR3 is CASSSTGHYGYTF. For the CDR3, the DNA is TGTGCCAGCAGCAGTACAGGGCACTATGGCTACACCTTC.

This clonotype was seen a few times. The CDR3 sequence is CASSRLANEQFF. CDR3 nucleotide sequence: TGTGCCAGCAGCCGGCTAGCCAATGAGCAGTTCTTC. The rearrangement uses TRBV7-2 and TRBJ2-1; the D gene is possibly TRBD2 (5 bases). The CDR3 extends over 12 amino acids. Trimming shortened V by 5 bases and J by 6 bases, and 8 bases separated the two germline ends. Germline-derived CDR1 and CDR2 are SGHTA and FQGNSA.

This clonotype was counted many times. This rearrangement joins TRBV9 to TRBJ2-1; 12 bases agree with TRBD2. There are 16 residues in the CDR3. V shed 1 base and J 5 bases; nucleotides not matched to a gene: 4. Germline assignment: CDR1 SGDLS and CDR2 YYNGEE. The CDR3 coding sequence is TGTGCCAGCAGCGTAAAGGGACTAGCGGGCAACAATGAGCAGTTCTTC. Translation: CASSVKGLAGNNEQFF.

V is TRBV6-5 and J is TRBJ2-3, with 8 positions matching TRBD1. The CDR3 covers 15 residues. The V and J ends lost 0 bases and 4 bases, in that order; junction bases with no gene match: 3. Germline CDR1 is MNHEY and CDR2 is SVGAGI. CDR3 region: CASSYSPGGPDTQYF. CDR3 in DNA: TGTGCCAGCAGTTACTCGCCAGGGGGCCCAGATACGCAGTATTTT.

CDR3 nucleotide sequence: TGTGCCAGCAGTTCAGGACAGGCGGACACCGGGGAGCTGTTTTTT. Translating gives CASSSGQADTGELFF. The chain couples TRBV7-4 to TRBJ2-2; 7 nucleotides match TRBD1. This CDR3 contains 15 residues. Looked up from germline, CDR1 is SGHVT and CDR2 is SQSDAQ. Trimming removed 6 bases from V and 3 bases from J; junction bases left unmatched: 7.

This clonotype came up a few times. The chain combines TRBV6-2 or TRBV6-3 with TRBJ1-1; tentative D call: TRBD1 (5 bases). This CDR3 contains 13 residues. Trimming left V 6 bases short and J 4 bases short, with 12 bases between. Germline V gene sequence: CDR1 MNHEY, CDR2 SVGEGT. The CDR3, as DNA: TGTGCCAGCAGAGGAGAGGGGTTCACTGAAGCTTTCTTT. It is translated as CASRGEGFTEAFF.

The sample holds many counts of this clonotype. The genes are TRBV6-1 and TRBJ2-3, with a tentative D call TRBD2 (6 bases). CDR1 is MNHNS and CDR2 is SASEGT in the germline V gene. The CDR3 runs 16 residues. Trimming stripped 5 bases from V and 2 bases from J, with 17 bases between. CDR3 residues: CASSRGLLLNTDTQYF. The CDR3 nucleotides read TGTGCCAGCAGTAGGGGACTCCTTCTCAACACAGATACGCAGTATTTT.

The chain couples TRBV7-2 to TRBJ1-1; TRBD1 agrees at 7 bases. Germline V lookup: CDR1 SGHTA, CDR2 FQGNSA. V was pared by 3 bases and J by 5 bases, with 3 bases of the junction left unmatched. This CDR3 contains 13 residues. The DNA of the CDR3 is TGTGCCAGCAGCTTGGGACAGCCGACTGAAGCTTTCTTT. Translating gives CASSLGQPTEAFF.

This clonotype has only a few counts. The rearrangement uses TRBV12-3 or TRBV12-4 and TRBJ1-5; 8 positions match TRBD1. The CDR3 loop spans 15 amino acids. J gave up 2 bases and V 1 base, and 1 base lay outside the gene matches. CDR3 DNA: TGTGCCAGCAGTTTAGAGACAGGGGGCAATCAGCCCCAGCATTTT. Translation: CASSLETGGNQPQHF.

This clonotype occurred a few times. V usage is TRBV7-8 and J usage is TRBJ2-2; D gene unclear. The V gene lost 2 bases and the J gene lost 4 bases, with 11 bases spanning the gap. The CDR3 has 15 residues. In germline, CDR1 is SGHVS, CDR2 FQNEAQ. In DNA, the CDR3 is TGTGCCAGCAGCTTATTGGGCACCTCCACCGGGGAGCTGTTTTTT. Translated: CASSLLGTSTGELFF.

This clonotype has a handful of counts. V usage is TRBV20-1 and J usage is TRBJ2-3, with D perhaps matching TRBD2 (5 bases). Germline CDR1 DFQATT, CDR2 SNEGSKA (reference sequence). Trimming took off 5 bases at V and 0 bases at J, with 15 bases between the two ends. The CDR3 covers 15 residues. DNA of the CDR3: TGCAGTGCTTTTGATGCGGGCTCTAGCACAGATACGCAGTATTTT. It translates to CSAFDAGSSTDTQYF.

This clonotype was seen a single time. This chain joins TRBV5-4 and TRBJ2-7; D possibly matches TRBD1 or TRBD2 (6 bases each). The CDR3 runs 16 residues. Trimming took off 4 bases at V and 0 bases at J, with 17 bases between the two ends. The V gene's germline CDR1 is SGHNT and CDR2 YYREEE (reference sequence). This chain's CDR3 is CASSPDGGGISYEQYF. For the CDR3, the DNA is TGTGCCAGCAGCCCGGATGGAGGGGGAATCTCCTACGAGCAGTACTTC. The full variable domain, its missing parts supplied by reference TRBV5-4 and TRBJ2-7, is ETGVTQSPTHLIKTRGQQVTLRCSSQSGHNTVSWYQQALGQGPQFIFQYYREEENGRGNFPPRFSGLQFPNYSSELNVNALELDDSALYLCASSPDGGGISYEQYFGPGTRLTVT.